This entry lists 27 T cell receptor beta chains sequenced from one sample in a study of PD-1 blockade in mismatch repair-deficient tumors. Using immunoSEQ multiplex PCR, the repertoire was profiled, and TCRdb retains in-frame clones only, with some absent. The data contain 45,000 to 60,000 clones, over 65% of them singletons. The input for sequencing was peripheral blood, taken 4 weeks after starting pembrolizumab. The receptors originated from an adult with mismatch repair-deficient cancer.

This chain links TRBV6-1 with TRBJ1-4; D may be TRBD1 (6 bases). CDR1 MNHNS and CDR2 SASEGT come from the germline V gene. V was shortened by 4 bases and J by 5 bases, with 11 bases between the two germline ends. The CDR3 is made up of 14 amino acids. CDR3 nucleotides: TGTGCCAGCAGTGTCGACAGGTGGAATGAAAAACTGTTTTTT. It codes for CASSVDRWNEKLFF.

The V gene is TRBV10-3, the J gene TRBJ2-1; 7 positions agree with TRBD1. CDR3 length: 15 residues. The germline V gene encodes CDR1 ENHRY and CDR2 SYGVKD. The junction had 9 bases not matched to a gene; V was cut back by 6 bases and J by 4 bases. The CDR3 nucleotides read TGTGCCATCAGGAGCGACAGGGATCTGTACAATGAGCAGTTCTTC. This translates into CAIRSDRDLYNEQFF.

V gene TRBV5-4 combines with J gene TRBJ2-5; TRBD1 matches 9 bases. In germline, CDR1 is SGHNT, CDR2 YYREEE (reference sequence). The CDR3 contains 18 residues. V lost 4 bases, J lost 3 bases, and 16 bases stayed unmatched. DNA of the CDR3: TGTGCCAGCAGCATTGGTGGCGGGACAGGGAGGACTAAAGAGACCCAGTACTTC. It codes for CASSIGGGTGRTKETQYF.

In DNA, the CDR3 is TGTGCCAGCAGGGATACAGGGTTCCTCTCCCAGCCCCAGCATTTT. Protein: CASRDTGFLSQPQHF. This chain links TRBV6-1 with TRBJ1-5; tentative D call: TRBD1 (6 bases). Trimming removed 6 bases at V and 7 bases at J, with 19 bases between. This CDR3 is built from 15 residues. From germline, CDR1 is MNHNS and CDR2 SASEGT.

Turning to this clone: Compared with germline, one end of the junction differs, possibly owing to a read error. The chain joins TRBV7-7 to TRBJ2-7, with 9 bases aligning to TRBD1. This CDR3 contains 15 residues. In germline, CDR1 is SSHAT, CDR2 FNYEAQ (reference sequence). In DNA form, the CDR3 reads TGTGCTAGCAGCTTGGGGACAGGGATTTTCTACGAGCAGTACTTC. As protein: CASSLGTGIFYEQYF. Complete variable domain (other parts from reference TRBV7-7 and TRBJ2-7): GAGVSQSPRYKVTKRGQDVTLRCDPISSHATLYWYQQALGQGPEFLTYFNYEAQPDKSGLPSDRFSAERPEGSISTLTIQRTEQRDSAMYRCASSLGTGIFYEQYFGPGTRLTVT.

This chain uses TRBV11-3 with TRBJ1-1, with D uncertain. The CDR3 is 12 residues long. Per germline, CDR1 SGHNT and CDR2 YENEEA. V gave up 2 bases and J gave up 5 bases, with 6 bases separating them. The CDR3 here is CASSLSETEAFF. The CDR3 coding sequence is TGTGCCAGCAGCTTATCGGAGACTGAAGCTTTCTTT.

This rearrangement joins TRBV6-6 to TRBJ2-7, with no clear D. Germline CDR1 is MNHNY and CDR2 is SVGAGI (reference sequence). Trimming took 6 bases from V and 0 from J, leaving 15 bases between them. The CDR3 sequence is 15 residues long. The CDR3 reads CASSPAHPSSYEQYF. DNA for the CDR3: TGTGCCAGCAGCCCGGCCCACCCCAGCTCCTACGAGCAGTACTTC.

In its sample, this clone was seen once. The chain joins TRBV12-1 to TRBJ2-1; TRBD2, the D gene given by the table, was not confirmed from the DNA. TRBV12-1 is shown as a pseudogene. The CDR3 loop spans 23 amino acids. The CDR3 here is CASSLGGGCYVRTSGRDYNEQFF. The CDR3 coding sequence is TGTGCCAGCAGCCTTGGGGGGGGTTGTTACGTTCGGACTAGCGGGAGAGACTACAATGAGCAGTTCTTC.

This chain links TRBV27 with TRBJ1-4, with 7 nucleotides matching TRBD1. The CDR3 loop spans 16 amino acids. V trimming: 5 bases; J trimming: 4 bases; junction bases outside the gene matches: 10. Looked up from germline, CDR1 is MNHEY and CDR2 is SMNVEV (reference sequence). The CDR3 loop is CASSQWNRGFNEKLFF. CDR3 DNA: TGTGCCAGCAGTCAATGGAACAGGGGATTTAATGAAAAACTGTTTTTT.

This chain joins TRBV5-6 and TRBJ1-3; D gene unclear. Trimming pared 3 bases from V and 0 bases from J, leaving 16 bases between. Germline V lookup: CDR1 SGHDT, CDR2 YYEEEE. CDR3 length: 17 amino acids. CDR3 DNA: TGTGCCAGCAGCTCTGAGGACTTCTCACACTCTGGAAACACCATATATTTT. Translation: CASSSEDFSHSGNTIYF.

The V call is TRBV4-2, the J call TRBJ1-1; a possible D gene is TRBD1 (5 bases). Germline-derived CDR1 and CDR2 are LGHNA and YNFKEQ. This CDR3 spans 15 amino acids. Trimming removed 1 base at V and 5 bases at J, with 14 bases between. CDR3 coding DNA: TGTGCCAGCAGCCAAGTTGGAGGAGGGGATACTGAAGCTTTCTTT. Amino acid sequence: CASSQVGGGDTEAFF.

V and J are TRBV6-5 and TRBJ2-3; the D gene is possibly TRBD1 (6 bases). The germline gives CDR1 MNHEY, CDR2 SVGAGI. Trimming shortened V by 6 bases and J by 0 bases, and 10 bases separated the two germline ends. This CDR3 has 14 residues. The CDR3 loop is CASRRTGSTDTQYF. CDR3 bases: TGTGCCAGCAGAAGAACAGGGAGCACAGATACGCAGTATTTT.

This clone occurred a few times. V usage is TRBV7-2 and J usage is TRBJ1-1; D remains unclear. This CDR3 has 13 residues. In germline, CDR1 is SGHTA, CDR2 FQGNSA. Trimming took off 4 bases at V and 1 base at J, with 7 bases between the two ends. CDR3 in DNA: TGTGCCAGCAGCTCCCTCCGGAACACTGAAGCTTTCTTT. Amino acids: CASSSLRNTEAFF.

The chain carries TRBV7-9 and TRBJ2-3; D is ambiguous. Germline assignment: CDR1 SEHNR and CDR2 FQNEAQ (reference sequence). Trimming pared 2 bases from V and 2 bases from J, leaving 5 bases between. The CDR3 extends over 13 amino acids. In DNA, the CDR3 is TGTGCCAGCAGCTTATCCCCCACAGATACGCAGTATTTT. It codes for CASSLSPTDTQYF. Filled out from reference TRBV7-9 and TRBJ2-3, the complete variable domain reads DTGVSQNPRHKITKRGQNVTFRCDPISEHNRLYWYRQTLGQGPEFLTYFQNEAQLEKSRLLSDRFSAERPKGSFSTLEIQRTEQGDSAMYLCASSLSPTDTQYFGPGTRLTVL.

The chain combines TRBV7-3 with TRBJ2-5; D may match TRBD1 or TRBD2 (5 bases each). Between the trimmed V and J ends, which lost 4 bases and 10 bases, there was a span of 16 bases. The CDR3 is 13 amino acids. The germline V gene has CDR1 SGHTA and CDR2 FQGTGA. DNA for the CDR3: TGTGCCAGCAGCTCCGGACCCGTGGGGGACCAGTACTTC. As protein: CASSSGPVGDQYF. The entire variable domain, with the rest obtained from reference TRBV7-3 and TRBJ2-5, is as follows: GAGVSQTPSNKVTEKGKYVELRCDPISGHTALYWYRQSLGQGPEFLIYFQGTGAADDSGLPNDRFFAVRPEGSVSTLKIQRTERGDSAVYLCASSSGPVGDQYFGPGTRLLVL.

The chain couples TRBV7-3 to TRBJ2-1; tentatively, D is TRBD1 or TRBD2 (5 bases each). CDR3 length: 14 amino acids. Germline CDR1 and CDR2: SGHTA and FQGTGA. V dropped 2 bases and J dropped 10 bases, with 15 bases sitting between them. The CDR3: CASSLGQARGEQFF. CDR3 in DNA: TGTGCCAGCAGCTTAGGGCAGGCGAGGGGCGAGCAGTTCTTC.

V is TRBV11-3 and J is TRBJ1-2; a weak D match, TRBD1 (5 bases). CDR1 is SGHNT and CDR2 is YENEEA in the germline V gene. The CDR3 contains 14 residues. V was pared by 0 bases and J by 4 bases, with 9 bases between. CDR3 DNA: TGTGCCAGCAGCTTAGAAGGACACAGCTATGGCTACACCTTC. It yields the protein CASSLEGHSYGYTF. The full variable domain, with the rest looked up from reference TRBV11-3 and TRBJ1-2, is EAGVVQSPRYKIIEKKQPVAFWCNPISGHNTLYWYLQNLGQGPELLIRYENEEAVDDSQLPKDRFSAERLKGVDSTLKIQPAELGDSAVYLCASSLEGHSYGYTFGSGTRLTVV.

The rearrangement links TRBV11-2 to TRBJ1-2, with 7 nucleotides matching TRBD1. Germline V lookup: CDR1 SGHAT, CDR2 FQNNGV. V shed 5 bases and J 6 bases; nucleotides not matched to a gene: 6. This CDR3 comprises 13 residues. Written as DNA, the CDR3 is TGTGCCAGCAGCCATACAGGGGTGGATGGCTACACCTTC. As protein: CASSHTGVDGYTF.

This chain links TRBV6-6 with TRBJ1-2; D unclear. CDR3 length equals 14 residues. Germline V lookup: CDR1 MNHNY, CDR2 SVGAGI (reference sequence). Trimming took off 3 bases at V and 4 bases at J, with 12 bases between the two ends. Here the CDR3 reads CASSYSGNRYGYTF. CDR3 nucleotides: TGTGCCAGCAGTTATTCGGGGAACCGCTATGGCTACACCTTC.

The gene calls are TRBV27 and TRBJ1-1, with D possibly being TRBD1 (6 bases). With 4 bases removed from V and 4 bases from J, the gap between germline ends came to 16 bases. The CDR3 runs to 15 residues. The germline CDR1 and CDR2 sequences are MNHEY and SMNVEV (reference sequence). The CDR3: CASSYRARGSTEAFF. CDR3 DNA: TGTGCCAGCAGTTACAGGGCCAGAGGAAGCACTGAAGCTTTCTTT.

Points on this clone: Other DNA sequences from this sample encode an identical CDR3 as well. The V gene is TRBV15, the J gene TRBJ1-2; tentative D call: TRBD1 (6 bases). CDR1 and CDR2 from the germline V gene are LNHNV and YYDKDF (reference sequence). Trimming shortened V by 0 bases and J by 6 bases, and 8 bases separated the two germline ends. The CDR3 has 13 residues. CDR3 sequence (DNA): TGTGCCACCAGCAGAGAAGAGGGGGATGGCTACACCTTC. Its translation: CATSREEGDGYTF.

The rearrangement uses TRBV5-8 and TRBJ2-3; 11 nucleotides align to TRBD2. The CDR3 spans 15 residues. Looked up from germline, CDR1 is SGHTS and CDR2 is YDEGEE. V trimming: 4 bases; J trimming: 2 bases; junction bases outside the gene matches: 3. The CDR3 coding sequence is TGTGCCAGCAGCCTGACTAGCGGGGACACAGATACGCAGTATTTT. Translating gives CASSLTSGDTDTQYF.

The rearrangement links TRBV18 to TRBJ2-5, with 8 bases fitting TRBD1. This CDR3 has 15 amino acids. V was pared by 3 bases and J by 5 bases, with 8 bases of the junction left unmatched. The germline V gene has CDR1 KGHSH and CDR2 LQKENI. In DNA, the CDR3 is TGTGCCAGCTCACCCCCGGATCAGGGGGCTGAGACCCAGTACTTC. Translating it yields CASSPPDQGAETQYF.

The chain joins TRBV12-5 to TRBJ1-2; no reliable D call. Trimming took 6 bases from V and 8 from J, leaving 22 bases between them. CDR1 is LGHNT and CDR2 is FRNRAP in the germline V gene. The CDR3 consists of 15 residues. The CDR3 nucleotides are TGTGCTAGTGGACTGAGGGTGTTTTACCCTTTCGGCTACACCTTC. Protein sequence: CASGLRVFYPFGYTF. Looking up the rest from reference TRBV12-5 and TRBJ1-2 gives the full variable domain: DARVTQTPRHKVTEMGQEVTMRCQPILGHNTVFWYRQTMMQGLELLAYFRNRAPLDDSGMPKDRFSAEMPDATLATLKIQPSEPRDSAVYFCASGLRVFYPFGYTFGSGTRLTVV.

The V and J genes are TRBV7-8 and TRBJ2-7; 8 nucleotides line up with TRBD2. The length of the CDR3 is 14 residues. V was pared by 5 bases and J by 6 bases, with 9 bases of the junction left unmatched. Per germline, CDR1 SGHVS and CDR2 FQNEAQ. CDR3 DNA: TGTGCCAGCAGCCACTTAAGCGGGAGCGTCGAGCAGTACTTC. Protein product: CASSHLSGSVEQYF.

This clone has at least ten counts. The chain combines TRBV19 with TRBJ2-1; D unclear. The CDR3 has 15 residues. Germline CDR1 and CDR2: LNHDA and SQIVND (reference sequence). Trimming stripped 1 base from V and 0 bases from J, with 7 bases between. CDR3 residues: CASSIAPSSYNEQFF. CDR3 in DNA: TGTGCCAGTAGTATAGCCCCGAGCTCCTACAATGAGCAGTTCTTC.

This clone was seen a handful of times. The CDR3 is CASSFLAQWGVDTDTQYF. DNA for the CDR3: TGTGCCAGCAGCTTCCTAGCTCAGTGGGGCGTTGACACAGATACGCAGTATTTT. V is TRBV5-6 and J is TRBJ2-3; the D gene could be TRBD1 or TRBD2 (5 bases each). The CDR3 extends over 18 amino acids. CDR1 and CDR2 (germline): SGHDT, YYEEEE. V shed 2 bases and J shed 2 bases, with 21 bases lying between them.